The following is a TCR beta chain sequence with its context. The antigen is undetermined. This sample was included in a study of blood T cells in healthy people across ages. Study-level points and caveats: There was a strong correlation between TCR beta diversity and naive T cell percentage.

Trimming took 1 base from V and 0 from J, leaving 10 bases between them. The CDR3 has 16 residues. Germline loops: CDR1 SEHNR, CDR2 FQNEAQ (reference sequence). Sample-barcoded 5' priming and a J-beta primer mix drove a second PCR of roughly 6 to 12 cycles. Every cDNA was tagged by a template-switch adaptor with 12 random nucleotides. TCRdb re-derived calls from the 5' RACE reads in MiXCR, one entry per CDR3 protein. The sample includes roughly 730,000 distinct CDR3 sequences, about 61% of them seen just once. The sample taken for sequencing was blood. The rearrangement uses TRBV7-9 and TRBJ2-4; the D gene is possibly TRBD2 (5 bases). The receptor was derived from a man between 40 and 49 years old in good health. The CDR3 spells CASSLDEGLAKNIQYF. DNA of the CDR3: TGTGCCAGCAGCTTAGATGAGGGTCTAGCCAAAAACATTCAGTACTTC.